A single sample is the source of the 22 T cell receptor beta chains below, sequenced in a study of naive CD8 T cells in extremely preterm neonates. Clones were sequenced by immunoSEQ multiplex PCR, and TCRdb holds only the in-frame ones, with some missing. The table lists about 23,000 clones, about 91% of them singletons. Preterm samples came from extremely preterm deliveries at about 23-29 weeks. Study-wide findings and caveats: Relative to older groups, preterm infants had shorter, less trimmed CDR3s with fewer N additions.

For these receptors, no antigen is known. The sample comprised naive CD8+ T cells from cord blood. Source of these receptors: a boy who was born preterm.

V gene TRBV7-3 combines with J gene TRBJ2-1; 9 positions match TRBD2. Germline loops: CDR1 SGHTA, CDR2 FQGTGA. The CDR3 consists of 14 residues. V lost 2 bases to trimming and J lost 8 bases; unmatched junction nucleotides: 4. The CDR3 reads CASSLAGGHDEQFF. CDR3 DNA: TGTGCCAGCAGCTTAGCGGGGGGGCACGATGAGCAGTTCTTC.

This chain joins TRBV6-1 and TRBJ2-5; 8 bases agree with TRBD1. Germline loops: CDR1 MNHNS, CDR2 SASEGT. The CDR3 is 14 amino acids. V lost 2 bases, J lost 11 bases, and 10 bases stayed unmatched. This chain's CDR3 is CASSESVDRAEQYF. The CDR3 nucleotides are TGTGCCAGCAGTGAATCCGTGGACAGGGCGGAGCAGTACTTC.

V gene TRBV9 combines with J gene TRBJ1-2, with D perhaps matching TRBD1 (6 bases). V lost 0 bases and J 0 bases, leaving 6 bases between the germline ends. Germline CDR1 SGDLS, CDR2 YYNGEE. The CDR3 contains 14 residues. CDR3 region: CASSVGDTNYGYTF. The CDR3 nucleotides are TGTGCCAGCAGCGTAGGGGACACTAACTATGGCTACACCTTC.

The CDR3 nucleotides read TGCGCCAGCAGCGACAACACCGGGGAGCTGTTTTTT. This translates into CASSDNTGELFF. The J gene is TRBJ2-2, the V gene TRBV5-1; no clear D. V gave up 4 bases and J gave up 2 bases, with 3 bases separating them. CDR3 length equals 12 residues. Germline V gene data show CDR1 as SGHRS and CDR2 as YFSETQ.

The CDR3 sequence is CASSKVPGQSSYNSPLHF. The CDR3 nucleotides read TGTGCCAGCAGCAAAGTACCGGGACAGAGCTCCTATAATTCACCCCTCCACTTT. This chain uses TRBV21-1 with TRBJ1-6; the table calls TRBD1, which could not be checked here. TRBV21-1 is designated a pseudogene. There are 18 residues in the CDR3.

The chain carries TRBV9 and TRBJ1-3; D is unresolved. CDR3 size: 12 residues. CDR1 and CDR2 (germline): SGDLS, YYNGEE. The V end lost 1 base, the J end lost 1 base, and 0 bases lay between the germline ends. This CDR3 reads CASSVSGNTIYF. The DNA for the CDR3 is TGTGCCAGCAGCGTATCTGGAAACACCATATATTTT. Together with reference TRBV9 and TRBJ1-3, the CDR3 gives the full variable domain: DSGVTQTPKHLITATGQRVTLRCSPRSGDLSVYWYQQSLDQGLQFLIQYYNGEERAKGNILERFSAQQFPDLHSELNLSSLELGDSALYFCASSVSGNTIYFGEGSWLTVV.

With respect to this clone: The sample contains more than one DNA sequence encoding this CDR3. The chain has TRBV7-3 and TRBJ1-1, with D possibly being TRBD1 (5 bases). Germline V CDR1 and CDR2: SGHTA, FQGTGA. The CDR3 spans 13 residues. V was clipped by 2 bases and J by 2 bases, with 6 bases between them. The CDR3 region has the DNA TGTGCCAGCAGCTTACAGGGAAACACTGAAGCTTTCTTT. This sequence encodes CASSLQGNTEAFF.

V gene TRBV19 combines with J gene TRBJ2-7; weak D call: TRBD1 (7 bases). V lost 1 base and J lost 3, with 10 bases in between. Germline values: CDR1 LNHDA, CDR2 SQIVND (reference sequence). The CDR3 loop spans 14 amino acids. Here the CDR3 DNA reads TGTGCCAGTAGTATAGCCAGGGGGGACTACGAGCAGTACTTC. Translated: CASSIARGDYEQYF. The whole variable domain, remainder taken from reference TRBV19 and TRBJ2-7, is DGGITQSPKYLFRKEGQNVTLSCEQNLNHDAMYWYRQDPGQGLRLIYYSQIVNDFQKGDIAEGYSVSREKKESFPLTVTSAQKNPTAFYLCASSIARGDYEQYFGPGTRLTVT.

This clone was seen only once. CDR3 loop: CASSLGGDEQFF. The CDR3 DNA reads as TGTGCCAGCAGCTTAGGGGGCGATGAGCAGTTCTTC. V is TRBV7-6 and J is TRBJ2-1; weak D call: TRBD1 (5 bases). The CDR3 has 12 amino acids. V lost 1 base and J 8 bases, leaving 6 bases between the germline ends. Germline values: CDR1 SGHVS, CDR2 FNYEAQ.

V usage is TRBV5-1 and J usage is TRBJ1-1; no definite D call. Looked up from germline, CDR1 is SGHRS and CDR2 is YFSETQ. V dropped 5 bases and J dropped 1 base, with 6 bases sitting between them. The CDR3 totals 12 residues. This chain's CDR3 is CASRGQNTEAFF. Here the CDR3 DNA reads TGCGCCAGCAGAGGGCAGAACACTGAAGCTTTCTTT.

This clone was detected a few times. This sample includes further DNA sequences coding for the same CDR3. The chain combines TRBV4-1 with TRBJ1-5; D is perhaps TRBD1 (6 bases). The CDR3 is 14 amino acids. V was pared by 1 base and J by 2 bases, with 6 bases between. Germline V CDR1 and CDR2: MGHRA, YSYEKL. The chain's CDR3 is CASSQGQGNQPQHF. CDR3 DNA sequence: TGCGCCAGCAGCCAAGGACAGGGCAATCAGCCCCAGCATTTT.

V and J are TRBV10-3 and TRBJ1-1; D is unresolved. Germline CDR1 and CDR2: ENHRY and SYGVKD. This CDR3 comprises 11 residues. V was trimmed by 4 bases and J by 2 bases, leaving 2 bases between them. CDR3 nucleotides: TGTGCCATCAGTGGTAACACTGAAGCTTTCTTT. This gives the protein CAISGNTEAFF.

The V call is TRBV4-1, the J call TRBJ1-2; 7 nucleotides agree with TRBD1. CDR3 length: 13 amino acids. The germline V gene encodes CDR1 MGHRA and CDR2 YSYEKL. V shed 1 base, J shed 4 bases, and the junction held 0 bases outside the gene matches. In DNA form, the CDR3 reads TGCGCCAGCAGCCAAGCAGGGGGCTATGGCTACACCTTC. Protein sequence: CASSQAGGYGYTF.

This clone was counted between two and nine times. The V gene is TRBV4-1, the J gene TRBJ1-2, with a weak D call TRBD1 (6 bases). Between the trimmed V and J ends, which lost 0 bases and 4 bases, there was a span of 6 bases. CDR3 length: 13 residues. Germline V CDR1 and CDR2: MGHRA, YSYEKL. The CDR3 spells CASSQEGGYGYTF. As DNA, the CDR3 is TGCGCCAGCAGCCAAGAAGGGGGCTATGGCTACACCTTC.

This sequence joins TRBV10-3 and TRBJ2-7, with 11 positions matching TRBD1. V shed 2 bases and J 3 bases; nucleotides not matched to a gene: 0. The V gene's germline CDR1 is ENHRY and CDR2 SYGVKD. CDR3 length equals 14 residues. CDR3 region: CAISEGTGGYEQYF. CDR3 DNA sequence: TGTGCCATCAGTGAGGGGACAGGGGGCTACGAGCAGTACTTC.

The chain recombines TRBV12-5 with TRBJ2-7, with D perhaps TRBD1 (6 bases). The germline V gene has CDR1 LGHNT and CDR2 FRNRAP. Deletions cut 0 bases from V and 2 bases from J, with 11 bases between. The CDR3 has 15 amino acids. In DNA, the CDR3 is TGTGCTAGTGGTTTGGTTACAGGGTCCCCCTACGAGCAGTACTTC. This codes for CASGLVTGSPYEQYF.

As concerns this clone: A read error may account for a junction end that differs from germline. This chain uses TRBV5-4 with TRBJ2-7, with D maybe TRBD1 (5 bases). Germline-derived CDR1 and CDR2 are SGHNT and YYREEE (reference sequence). The CDR3 has 13 residues. CDR3 sequence: CASSQGHSYEQYF. CDR3 bases: TGCGCCAGCAGCCAAGGACACTCCTACGAGCAGTACTTC.

The chain uses TRBV9 and TRBJ2-7, with D tentatively TRBD2 (6 bases). This CDR3 spans 14 amino acids. Between the trimmed V and J ends, which lost 4 bases and 2 bases, there was a span of 13 bases. CDR1 and CDR2 (germline): SGDLS, YYNGEE. As DNA, the CDR3 is TGTGCCAGCAGCCCCGGGGGTTTACCCTACGAGCAGTACTTC. This gives the protein CASSPGGLPYEQYF.

The chain employs TRBV5-8 and TRBJ2-7; TRBD2 aligns across 7 bases. The germline V gene encodes CDR1 SGHTS and CDR2 YDEGEE. This CDR3 contains 13 residues. Germline trimming cut 4 bases from V and 4 bases from J; bases unmatched to any gene: 5. DNA for the CDR3: TGTGCCAGCAGCCAAACCGGGGGGTACGAGCAGTACTTC. It encodes CASSQTGGYEQYF.

The chain joins TRBV7-9 to TRBJ1-6; D not certain. Trimming cost V 3 bases and J 0 bases, with 3 bases left between them. The CDR3 sequence is 14 residues long. Looked up from germline, CDR1 is SEHNR and CDR2 is FQNEAQ (reference sequence). This CDR3 is CASSFSSYNSPLHF. CDR3 nucleotide sequence: TGTGCCAGCAGCTTCAGCTCCTATAATTCACCCCTCCACTTT.

About this clone: Other DNA variants within this sample encode the same CDR3. The chain joins TRBV5-1 to TRBJ1-6; D is unresolved. Germline CDR1 reads SGHRS; CDR2 reads YFSETQ. This CDR3 spans 12 amino acids. V lost 0 bases, J lost 5 bases, and 0 bases lay in between. The CDR3 protein is CASSLDNSPLHF. The CDR3 bases are TGCGCCAGCAGCTTGGATAATTCACCCCTCCACTTT.

CDR3 nucleotide sequence: TGTGCCAGCACCGGGACTAACTATGGCTACACCTTC. This gives the protein CASTGTNYGYTF. The gene calls are TRBV19 and TRBJ1-2; no definite D call. V was clipped by 9 bases and J by 0 bases, with 8 bases between them. The CDR3 loop spans 12 amino acids. Germline CDR1 and CDR2: LNHDA and SQIVND (reference sequence).